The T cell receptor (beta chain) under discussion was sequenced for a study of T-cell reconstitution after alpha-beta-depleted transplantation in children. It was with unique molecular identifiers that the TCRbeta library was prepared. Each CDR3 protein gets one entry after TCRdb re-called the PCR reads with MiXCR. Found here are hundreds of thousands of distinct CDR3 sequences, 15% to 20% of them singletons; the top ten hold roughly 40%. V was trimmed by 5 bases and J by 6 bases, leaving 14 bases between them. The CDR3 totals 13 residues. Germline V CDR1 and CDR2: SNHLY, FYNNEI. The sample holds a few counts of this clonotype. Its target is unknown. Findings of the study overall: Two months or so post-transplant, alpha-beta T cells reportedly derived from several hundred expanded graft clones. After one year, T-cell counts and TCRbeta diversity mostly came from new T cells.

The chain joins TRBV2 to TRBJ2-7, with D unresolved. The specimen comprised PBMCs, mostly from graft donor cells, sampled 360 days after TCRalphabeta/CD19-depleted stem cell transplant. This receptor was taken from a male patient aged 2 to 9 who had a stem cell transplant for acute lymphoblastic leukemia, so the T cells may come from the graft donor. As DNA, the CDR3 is TGTGCCAGCAGTCTATGGCCGACGCTCGAGCAGTACTTC. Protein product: CASSLWPTLEQYF.